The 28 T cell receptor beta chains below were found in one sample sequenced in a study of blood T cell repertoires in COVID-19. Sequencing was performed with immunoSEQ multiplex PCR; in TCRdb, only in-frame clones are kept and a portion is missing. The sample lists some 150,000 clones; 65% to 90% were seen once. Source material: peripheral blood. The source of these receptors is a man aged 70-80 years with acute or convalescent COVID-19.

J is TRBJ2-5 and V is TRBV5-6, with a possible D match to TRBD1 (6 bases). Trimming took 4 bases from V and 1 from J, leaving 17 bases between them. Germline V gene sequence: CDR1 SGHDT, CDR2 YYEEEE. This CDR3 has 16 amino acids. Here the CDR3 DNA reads TGTGCCAGCAGCCCCCTAGCAGGGGAAGGCCAAGAGACCCAGTACTTC. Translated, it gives CASSPLAGEGQETQYF.

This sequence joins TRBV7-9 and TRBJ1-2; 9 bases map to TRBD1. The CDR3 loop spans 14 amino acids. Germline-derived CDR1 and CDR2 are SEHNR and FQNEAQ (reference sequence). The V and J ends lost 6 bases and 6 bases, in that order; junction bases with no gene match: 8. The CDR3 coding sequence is TGTGCCAGCAGGGATACAGGGGGCTTTGATGGCTACACCTTC. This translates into CASRDTGGFDGYTF.

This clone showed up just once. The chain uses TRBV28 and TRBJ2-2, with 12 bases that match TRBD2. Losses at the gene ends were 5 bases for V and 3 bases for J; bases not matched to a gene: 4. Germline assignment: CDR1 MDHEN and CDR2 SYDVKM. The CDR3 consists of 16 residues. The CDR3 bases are TGTGCCAGCAGTACGTGGACTAGCGGGGACACCGGGGAGCTGTTTTTT. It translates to CASSTWTSGDTGELFF.

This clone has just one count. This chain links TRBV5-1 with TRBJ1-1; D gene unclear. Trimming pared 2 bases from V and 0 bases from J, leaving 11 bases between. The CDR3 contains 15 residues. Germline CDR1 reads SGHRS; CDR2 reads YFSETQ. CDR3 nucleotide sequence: TGCGCCAGCAGCTTACGAGGCGGCCTGAACACTGAAGCTTTCTTT. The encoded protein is CASSLRGGLNTEAFF.

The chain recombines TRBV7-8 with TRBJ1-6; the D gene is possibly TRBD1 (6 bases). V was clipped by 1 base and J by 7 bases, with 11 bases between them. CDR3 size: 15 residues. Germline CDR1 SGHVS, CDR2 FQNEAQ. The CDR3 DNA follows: TGTGCCAGCAGCTTAGAGTCGGACAGAAATTCACCCCTCCACTTT. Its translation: CASSLESDRNSPLHF.

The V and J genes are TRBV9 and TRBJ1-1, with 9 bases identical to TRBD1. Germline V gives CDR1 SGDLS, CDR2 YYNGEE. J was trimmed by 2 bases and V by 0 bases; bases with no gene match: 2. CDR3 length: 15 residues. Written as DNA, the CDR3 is TGTGCCAGCAGCGTAGAGGGACAGGGAAACACTGAAGCTTTCTTT. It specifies CASSVEGQGNTEAFF.

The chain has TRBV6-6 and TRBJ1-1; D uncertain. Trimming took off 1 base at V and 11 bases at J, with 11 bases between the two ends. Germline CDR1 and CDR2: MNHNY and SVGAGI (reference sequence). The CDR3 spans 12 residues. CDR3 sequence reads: CASSYLGEGAFF. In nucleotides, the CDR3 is TGTGCCAGCAGTTACTTGGGAGAGGGCGCTTTCTTT.

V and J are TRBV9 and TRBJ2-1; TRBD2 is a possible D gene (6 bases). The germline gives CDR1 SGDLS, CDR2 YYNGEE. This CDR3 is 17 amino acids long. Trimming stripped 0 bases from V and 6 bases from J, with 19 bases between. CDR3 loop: CASSVGFGGDPGNEQFF. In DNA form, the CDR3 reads TGTGCCAGCAGCGTAGGGTTTGGAGGGGACCCCGGCAATGAGCAGTTCTTC.

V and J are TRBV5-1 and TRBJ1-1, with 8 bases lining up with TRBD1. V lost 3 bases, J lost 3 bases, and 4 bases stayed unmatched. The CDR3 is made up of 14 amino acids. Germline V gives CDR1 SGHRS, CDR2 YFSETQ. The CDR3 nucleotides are TGCGCCAGCAGCTCTCAGGGGGCCCACACTGAAGCTTTCTTT. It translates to CASSSQGAHTEAFF.

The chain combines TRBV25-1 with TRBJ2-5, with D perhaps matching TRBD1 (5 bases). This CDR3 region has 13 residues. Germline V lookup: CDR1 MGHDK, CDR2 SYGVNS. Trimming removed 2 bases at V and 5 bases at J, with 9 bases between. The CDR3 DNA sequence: TGTGCCAGCAGTGAAGCAGGGTTTGAGACCCAGTACTTC. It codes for CASSEAGFETQYF.

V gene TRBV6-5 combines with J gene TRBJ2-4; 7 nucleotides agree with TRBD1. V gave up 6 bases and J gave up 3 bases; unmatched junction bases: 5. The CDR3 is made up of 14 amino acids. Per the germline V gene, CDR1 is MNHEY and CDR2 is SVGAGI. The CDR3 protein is CASSNDRVKNIQYF. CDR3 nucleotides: TGTGCCAGCAGCAACGACAGGGTCAAAAACATTCAGTACTTC.

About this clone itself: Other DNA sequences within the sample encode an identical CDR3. CDR3: CASSSGVYEQYF. As DNA, the CDR3 is TGTGCCAGCAGCTCGGGTGTCTACGAGCAGTACTTC. V gene TRBV11-2 combines with J gene TRBJ2-7; no clear D. Between the trimmed V and J ends, which lost 4 bases and 3 bases, there was a span of 7 bases. This CDR3 contains 12 residues. The germline V gene encodes CDR1 SGHAT and CDR2 FQNNGV.

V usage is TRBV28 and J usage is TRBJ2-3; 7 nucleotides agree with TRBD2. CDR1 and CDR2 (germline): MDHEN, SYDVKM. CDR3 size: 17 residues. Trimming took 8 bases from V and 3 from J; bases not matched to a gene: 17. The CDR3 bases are TGTGCCAGCTCCCCCCTCGGCGGGAGAGGTAGGACAGATACGCAGTATTTT. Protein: CASSPLGGRGRTDTQYF. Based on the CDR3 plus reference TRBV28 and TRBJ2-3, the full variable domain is DVKVTQSSRYLVKRTGEKVFLECVQDMDHENMFWYRQDPGLGLRLIYFSYDVKMKEKGDIPEGYSVSREKKERFSLILESASTNQTSMYLCASSPLGGRGRTDTQYFGPGTRLTVL.

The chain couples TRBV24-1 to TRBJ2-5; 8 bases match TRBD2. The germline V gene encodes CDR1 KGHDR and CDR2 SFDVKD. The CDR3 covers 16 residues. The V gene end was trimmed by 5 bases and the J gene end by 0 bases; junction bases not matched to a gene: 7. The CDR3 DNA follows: TGTGCCACCAGTGGCCCGGGGGGGGGAAACCAAGAGACCCAGTACTTC. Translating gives CATSGPGGGNQETQYF.

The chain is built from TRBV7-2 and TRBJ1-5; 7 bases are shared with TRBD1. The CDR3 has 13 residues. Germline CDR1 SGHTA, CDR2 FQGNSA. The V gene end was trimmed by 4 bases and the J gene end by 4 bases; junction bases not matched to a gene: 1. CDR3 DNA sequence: TGTGCCAGCAGCTCGACAGGGAATCAGCCCCAGCATTTT. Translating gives CASSSTGNQPQHF.

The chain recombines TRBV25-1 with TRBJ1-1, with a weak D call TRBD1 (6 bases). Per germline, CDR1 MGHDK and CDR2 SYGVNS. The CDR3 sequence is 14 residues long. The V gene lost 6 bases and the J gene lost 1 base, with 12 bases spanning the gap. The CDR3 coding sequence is TGTGCCAGCAGCTCCTGGACAGAGAACACTGAAGCTTTCTTT. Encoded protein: CASSSWTENTEAFF.

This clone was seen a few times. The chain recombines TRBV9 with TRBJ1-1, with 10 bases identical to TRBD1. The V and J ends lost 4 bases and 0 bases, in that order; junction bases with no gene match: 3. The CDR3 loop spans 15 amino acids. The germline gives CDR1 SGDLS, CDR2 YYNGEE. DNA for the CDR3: TGTGCCAGCAGCACAGGGACAGGGGTGAACACTGAAGCTTTCTTT. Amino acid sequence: CASSTGTGVNTEAFF.

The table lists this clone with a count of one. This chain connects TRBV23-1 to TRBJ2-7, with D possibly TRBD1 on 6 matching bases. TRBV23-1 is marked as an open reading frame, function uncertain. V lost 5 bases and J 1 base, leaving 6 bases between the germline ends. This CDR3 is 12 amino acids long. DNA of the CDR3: TGCGCCAGCAGTACAGGGTCCTACGAGCAGTACTTC. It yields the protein CASSTGSYEQYF.

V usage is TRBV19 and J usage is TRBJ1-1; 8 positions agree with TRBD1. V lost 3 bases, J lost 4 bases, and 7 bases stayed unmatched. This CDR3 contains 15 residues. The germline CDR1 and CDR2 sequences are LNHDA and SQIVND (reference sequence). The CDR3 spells CASSIPGTGGTEAFF. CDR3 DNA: TGTGCCAGTAGTATTCCCGGCACAGGGGGCACTGAAGCTTTCTTT. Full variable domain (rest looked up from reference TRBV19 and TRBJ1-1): DGGITQSPKYLFRKEGQNVTLSCEQNLNHDAMYWYRQDPGQGLRLIYYSQIVNDFQKGDIAEGYSVSREKKESFPLTVTSAQKNPTAFYLCASSIPGTGGTEAFFGQGTRLTVV.

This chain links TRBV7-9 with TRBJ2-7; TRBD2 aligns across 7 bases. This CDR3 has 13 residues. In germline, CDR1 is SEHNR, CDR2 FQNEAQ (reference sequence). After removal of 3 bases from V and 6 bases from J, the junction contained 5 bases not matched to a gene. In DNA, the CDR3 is TGTGCCAGCAGCTTCTCGGGGGGTAGCGAGCAGTACTTC. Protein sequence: CASSFSGGSEQYF. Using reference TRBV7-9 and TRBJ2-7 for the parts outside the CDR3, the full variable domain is DTGVSQNPRHKITKRGQNVTFRCDPISEHNRLYWYRQTLGQGPEFLTYFQNEAQLEKSRLLSDRFSAERPKGSFSTLEIQRTEQGDSAMYLCASSFSGGSEQYFGPGTRLTVT.

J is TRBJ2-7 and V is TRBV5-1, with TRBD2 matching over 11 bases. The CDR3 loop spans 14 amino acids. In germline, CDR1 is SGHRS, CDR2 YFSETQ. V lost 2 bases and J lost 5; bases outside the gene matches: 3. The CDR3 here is CASSFSSGRDEQYF. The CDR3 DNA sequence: TGCGCCAGCAGCTTTAGTAGCGGGAGGGACGAGCAGTACTTC.

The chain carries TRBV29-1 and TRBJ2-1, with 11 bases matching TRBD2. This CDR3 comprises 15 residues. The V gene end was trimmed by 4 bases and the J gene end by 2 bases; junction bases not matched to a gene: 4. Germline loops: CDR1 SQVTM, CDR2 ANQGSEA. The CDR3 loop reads CSVVPLAGAYNEQFF. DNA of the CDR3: TGCAGCGTTGTCCCACTAGCGGGGGCCTACAATGAGCAGTTCTTC.

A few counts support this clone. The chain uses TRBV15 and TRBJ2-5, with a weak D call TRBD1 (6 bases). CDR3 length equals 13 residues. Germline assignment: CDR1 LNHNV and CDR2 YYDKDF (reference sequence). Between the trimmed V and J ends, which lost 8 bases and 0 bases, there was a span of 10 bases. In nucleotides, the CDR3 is TGTGCCACCGGATACAGGGACCAAGAGACCCAGTACTTC. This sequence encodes CATGYRDQETQYF.

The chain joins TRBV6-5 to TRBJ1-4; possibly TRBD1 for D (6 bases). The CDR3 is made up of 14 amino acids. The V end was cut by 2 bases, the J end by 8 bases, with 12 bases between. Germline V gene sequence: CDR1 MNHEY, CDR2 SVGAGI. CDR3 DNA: TGTGCCAGCAGTTACCACAGGGCAGACGAAAAACTGTTTTTT. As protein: CASSYHRADEKLFF.

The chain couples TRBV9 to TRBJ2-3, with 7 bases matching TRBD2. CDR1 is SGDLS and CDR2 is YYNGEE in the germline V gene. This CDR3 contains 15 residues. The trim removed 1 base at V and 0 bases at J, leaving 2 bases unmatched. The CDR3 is CASSVSGVSTDTQYF. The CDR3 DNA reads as TGTGCCAGCAGCGTAAGCGGGGTAAGCACAGATACGCAGTATTTT.

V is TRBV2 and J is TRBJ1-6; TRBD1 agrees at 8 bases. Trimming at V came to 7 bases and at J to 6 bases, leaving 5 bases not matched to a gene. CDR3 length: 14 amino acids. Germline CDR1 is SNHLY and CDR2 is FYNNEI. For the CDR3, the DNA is TGTGCCAGCACGGACAGGGTGTTTAATTCACCCCTCCACTTT. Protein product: CASTDRVFNSPLHF.

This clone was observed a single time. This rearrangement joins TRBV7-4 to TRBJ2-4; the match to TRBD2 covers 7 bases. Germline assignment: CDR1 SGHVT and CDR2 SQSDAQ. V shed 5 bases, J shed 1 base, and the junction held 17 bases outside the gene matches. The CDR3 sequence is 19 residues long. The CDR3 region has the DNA TGTGCCAGCAGCCCCATAGCGGGCGGAGGGTTCGGGGCCAAAAACATTCAGTACTTC. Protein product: CASSPIAGGGFGAKNIQYF. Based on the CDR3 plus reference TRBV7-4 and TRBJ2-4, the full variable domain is GAGVSQSPRYKVAKRGRDVALRCDSISGHVTLYWYRQTLGQGSEVLTYSQSDAQRDKSGRPSGRFSAERPERSVSTLKIQRTEQGDSAVYLCASSPIAGGGFGAKNIQYFGAGTRLSVL.

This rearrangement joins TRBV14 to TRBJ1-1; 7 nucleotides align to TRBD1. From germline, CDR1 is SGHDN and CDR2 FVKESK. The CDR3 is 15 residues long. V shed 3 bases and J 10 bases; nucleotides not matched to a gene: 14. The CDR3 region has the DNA TGTGCCAGCAGCCAGGAACAGGGGCCGGGGCATGTAGCTTTCTTT. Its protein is CASSQEQGPGHVAFF.